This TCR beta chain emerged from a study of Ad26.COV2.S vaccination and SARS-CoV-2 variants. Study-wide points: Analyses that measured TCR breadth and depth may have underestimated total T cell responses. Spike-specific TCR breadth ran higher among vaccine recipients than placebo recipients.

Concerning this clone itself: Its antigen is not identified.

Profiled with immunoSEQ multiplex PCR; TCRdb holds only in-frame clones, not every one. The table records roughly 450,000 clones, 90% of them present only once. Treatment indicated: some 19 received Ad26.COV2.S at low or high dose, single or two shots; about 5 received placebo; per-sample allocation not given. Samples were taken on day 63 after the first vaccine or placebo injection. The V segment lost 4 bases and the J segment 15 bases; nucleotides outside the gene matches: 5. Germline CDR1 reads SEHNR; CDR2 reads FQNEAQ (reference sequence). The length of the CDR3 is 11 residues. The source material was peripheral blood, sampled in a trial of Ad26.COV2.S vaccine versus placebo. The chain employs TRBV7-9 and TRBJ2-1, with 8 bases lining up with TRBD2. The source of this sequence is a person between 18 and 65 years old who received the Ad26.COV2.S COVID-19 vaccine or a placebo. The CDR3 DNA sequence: TGTGCCAGCAGCTCCGGGACTAGATCGTTCTTC. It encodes CASSSGTRSFF. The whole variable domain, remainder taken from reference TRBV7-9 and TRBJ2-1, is DTGVSQNPRHKITKRGQNVTFRCDPISEHNRLYWYRQTLGQGPEFLTYFQNEAQLEKSRLLSDRFSAERPKGSFSTLEIQRTEQGDSAMYLCASSSGTRSFFGPGTRLTVL.